These 22 T cell receptor beta chains came from one sample sequenced in a study of radiation and T cells in renal cell carcinoma. Sequencing used immunoSEQ multiplex PCR; TCRdb keeps in-frame clones, though not all of them. Among about 59,000 clones listed, 60% to 85% were seen once. Time point reported: baseline pretreatment blood. Treatment given: 15 Gy SBRT to primary tumor, nephrectomy 4 weeks later. Specimen: blood, collected from a patient whose treatment included radiotherapy and nephrectomy. Receptors were obtained from a man aged 55-75 years with renal cell carcinoma.

The J gene is TRBJ2-7, the V gene TRBV19, with 9 positions matching TRBD2. The CDR3 is 14 residues long. With V trimmed by 3 bases and J by 2 bases, 2 bases remained unmatched. Germline V gene data show CDR1 as LNHDA and CDR2 as SQIVND (reference sequence). CDR3: CASSILAGAYEQYF. The CDR3 bases are TGTGCCAGTAGTATTTTAGCGGGAGCCTACGAGCAGTACTTC.

The V and J genes are TRBV4-3 and TRBJ2-3; D is undetermined. Trimming removed 0 bases at V and 4 bases at J, with 11 bases between. Germline V lookup: CDR1 LGHNA, CDR2 YSLEER. This CDR3 contains 15 residues. CDR3 nucleotide sequence: TGCGCCAGCAGCCAAGATTCCCTGAGAGCAGATACGCAGTATTTT. Encoded protein: CASSQDSLRADTQYF.

This clone was detected only a few times. The chain recombines TRBV2 with TRBJ2-1, with no clear D. V lost 7 bases and J lost 2, with 15 bases in between. The CDR3 has 15 amino acids. The germline CDR1 and CDR2 sequences are SNHLY and FYNNEI. CDR3 region: CASNPRIPAYNEQFF. The CDR3, as DNA: TGTGCCAGCAACCCAAGGATTCCAGCCTACAATGAGCAGTTCTTC.

This chain links TRBV18 with TRBJ1-1; a weak D match, TRBD1 (6 bases). V lost 3 bases to trimming and J lost 1 base, with 15 bases between them. The CDR3 totals 16 residues. Germline CDR1 and CDR2: KGHSH and LQKENI. The CDR3: CASSPALGAPNTEAFF. For the CDR3, the DNA is TGTGCCAGCTCACCGGCGCTGGGGGCACCGAACACTGAAGCTTTCTTT.

V gene TRBV5-5 combines with J gene TRBJ2-7, with 9 bases identical to TRBD1. The CDR3 spans 15 residues. V trimming: 5 bases; J trimming: 1 base; junction bases outside the gene matches: 7. Per germline, CDR1 SGHKS and CDR2 YYEKEE (reference sequence). CDR3 residues: CASSPGTGLSYEQYV. CDR3 sequence (DNA): TGTGCCAGCAGTCCCGGGACAGGGTTGTCCTACGAGCAGTACGTC.

This clone was counted a few times. The CDR3 region is CSVGLGQGPQNTIYF. DNA for the CDR3: TGCAGCGTTGGGTTGGGACAGGGCCCGCAGAACACCATATATTTT. The chain is built from TRBV29-1 and TRBJ1-3; 9 bases fit TRBD1. This CDR3 contains 15 residues. V lost 4 bases to trimming and J lost 7 bases; unmatched junction nucleotides: 11. Germline-derived CDR1 and CDR2 are SQVTM and ANQGSEA.

This clone was detected only a few times. The chain links TRBV27 to TRBJ1-2; D unresolved. Germline V CDR1 and CDR2: MNHEY, SMNVEV (reference sequence). The CDR3 runs to 13 residues. V shed 3 bases and J shed 2 bases, with 7 bases lying between them. This chain's CDR3 is CASSFYANYGYTF. As DNA, the CDR3 is TGTGCCAGCAGTTTTTATGCGAACTATGGCTACACCTTC.

The rearrangement links TRBV7-2 to TRBJ1-4; 9 nucleotides align to TRBD1. Germline assignment: CDR1 SGHTA and CDR2 FQGNSA. This CDR3 is 17 amino acids long. The V and J ends lost 3 bases and 7 bases, in that order; junction bases with no gene match: 12. CDR3 in amino acids: CASSFGITGQGGEKLFF. For the CDR3, the DNA is TGTGCCAGCAGCTTCGGAATCACGGGACAGGGAGGTGAAAAACTGTTTTTT. Using reference TRBV7-2 and TRBJ1-4 for the parts outside the CDR3, the full variable domain is GAGVSQSPSNKVTEKGKDVELRCDPISGHTALYWYRQSLGQGLEFLIYFQGNSAPDKSGLPSDRFSAERTGGSVSTLTIQRTQQEDSAVYLCASSFGITGQGGEKLFFGSGTQLSVL.

The CDR3 region has the DNA TGTGCCAGCAGCCCGCTATCTAGCACAGATACGCAGTATTTT. Translated, it gives CASSPLSSTDTQYF. The rearrangement links TRBV7-9 to TRBJ2-3, with unresolved D. V gave up 5 bases and J gave up 0 bases, with 9 bases separating them. This CDR3 comprises 14 residues. Germline V gene lookup returns CDR1 SEHNR and CDR2 FQNEAQ (reference sequence).

The chain recombines TRBV6-1 with TRBJ2-1; 8 bases map to TRBD2. V shed 7 bases, J shed 4 bases, and the junction held 3 bases outside the gene matches. The germline CDR1 and CDR2 sequences are MNHNS and SASEGT. This CDR3 spans 13 amino acids. The CDR3 DNA reads TGTGCCAGCACCGCTAGCGGGTACAATGAGCAGTTCTTC. Translated, it gives CASTASGYNEQFF.

This chain links TRBV7-2 with TRBJ1-1; TRBD1 aligns across 8 bases. Germline V gene data show CDR1 as SGHTA and CDR2 as FQGNSA. V lost 2 bases and J lost 0; bases outside the gene matches: 11. This CDR3 is 18 amino acids long. CDR3 coding DNA: TGTGCCAGCAGCTTACGGGCCGGGACAGGACTTATGAACACTGAAGCTTTCTTT. This gives the protein CASSLRAGTGLMNTEAFF.

The table lists this clone with a count of one. DNA of the CDR3: TGTGCCAGCAGCTTGGCCGTGGTAGCGGGAGGGGAATACGAGCAGTACGTC. Its translation is CASSLAVVAGGEYEQYV. The chain couples TRBV5-5 to TRBJ2-7, with TRBD2 identical over 11 bases. V gave up 0 bases and J gave up 4 bases; unmatched junction bases: 9. Germline V CDR1 and CDR2: SGHKS, YYEKEE (reference sequence). The CDR3 runs to 17 residues.

DNA for the CDR3: TGTGCCAGCAGCTCCATGGGGACAGGGAGTGCGCAGTATTTT. It encodes CASSSMGTGSAQYF. The chain uses TRBV7-2 and TRBJ2-3; 9 bases map to TRBD1. The CDR3 length is 14 residues. Germline values: CDR1 SGHTA, CDR2 FQGNSA. J gave up 10 bases and V 4 bases, and 9 bases lay outside the gene matches.

The chain links TRBV19 to TRBJ1-5; unclear D gene. V was pared by 5 bases and J by 7 bases, with 9 bases between. This CDR3 is 12 amino acids long. Germline V lookup: CDR1 LNHDA, CDR2 SQIVND (reference sequence). The CDR3 nucleotides are TGTGCCAGTAGTGCTGGACTCCAGCCCCAGCATTTT. This encodes CASSAGLQPQHF. The full variable domain, its missing parts supplied by reference TRBV19 and TRBJ1-5, is DGGITQSPKYLFRKEGQNVTLSCEQNLNHDAMYWYRQDPGQGLRLIYYSQIVNDFQKGDIAEGYSVSREKKESFPLTVTSAQKNPTAFYLCASSAGLQPQHFGDGTRLSIL.

J is TRBJ1-6 and V is TRBV27; D not resolved. Germline loops: CDR1 MNHEY, CDR2 SMNVEV (reference sequence). The CDR3 sequence is 19 residues long. Trimming shortened V by 5 bases and J by 6 bases, and 26 bases separated the two germline ends. Here the CDR3 DNA reads TGTGCCAGCAGTCCGACCATGTTCACGGCTTTCACGGCTAATTCACCCCTCCACTTT. Translated, it gives CASSPTMFTAFTANSPLHF.

The chain links TRBV5-6 to TRBJ2-5; D is perhaps TRBD1 (6 bases). This CDR3 is built from 16 residues. Germline CDR1 reads SGHDT; CDR2 reads YYEEEE. The germline V and J ends were trimmed by 1 base and 0 bases, with 13 bases remaining between them. Here the CDR3 reads CASSLRTVLDQETQYF. DNA of the CDR3: TGTGCCAGCAGCTTGCGGACAGTGCTTGACCAAGAGACCCAGTACTTC.

This sequence joins TRBV19 and TRBJ1-2; the match to TRBD1 covers 9 bases. After removal of 8 bases from V and 8 bases from J, the junction contained 12 bases not matched to a gene. Germline V gives CDR1 LNHDA, CDR2 SQIVND (reference sequence). This CDR3 spans 14 amino acids. The CDR3 DNA is TGTGCCAGTGTGCGGTCGGGACAGGGACACGGCTACACCTTC. Translation gives CASVRSGQGHGYTF.

This clone was recorded only once. The rearrangement links TRBV7-9 to TRBJ1-4, with D tentatively TRBD1 (5 bases). The CDR3 extends over 16 amino acids. Germline values: CDR1 SEHNR, CDR2 FQNEAQ (reference sequence). Trimming stripped 5 bases from V and 5 bases from J, with 18 bases between. The CDR3 sequence is CASSRRIMGQNEKLFF. Written as DNA, the CDR3 is TGTGCCAGCAGCCGTAGAATAATGGGGCAGAATGAAAAACTGTTTTTT.

The rearrangement uses TRBV9 and TRBJ1-3, with D unclear. Germline V gene sequence: CDR1 SGDLS, CDR2 YYNGEE. This CDR3 is 14 amino acids long. Trimming pared 2 bases from V and 2 bases from J, leaving 8 bases between. CDR3 DNA: TGTGCCAGCAGCGTGATGGCAGCTGGAAACACCATATATTTT. It codes for CASSVMAAGNTIYF. The whole variable domain, filled in from reference TRBV9 and TRBJ1-3, reads DSGVTQTPKHLITATGQRVTLRCSPRSGDLSVYWYQQSLDQGLQFLIQYYNGEERAKGNILERFSAQQFPDLHSELNLSSLELGDSALYFCASSVMAAGNTIYFGEGSWLTVV.

This clone was found once. The chain recombines TRBV7-8 with TRBJ2-1; 10 positions match TRBD2. This CDR3 has 16 residues. J was trimmed by 11 bases and V by 5 bases; bases with no gene match: 15. In germline, CDR1 is SGHVS, CDR2 FQNEAQ. For the CDR3, the DNA is TGTGCCAGCAGCCCAGTAAGGGCTAGCGGGAGAAGTAAGCAGTTCTTC. Protein product: CASSPVRASGRSKQFF.

The rearrangement links TRBV6-1 to TRBJ1-2; 7 bases are a match to TRBD1. After removal of 8 bases from V and 3 bases from J, the junction contained 3 bases not matched to a gene. The CDR3 runs to 12 residues. Germline V gene data show CDR1 as MNHNS and CDR2 as SASEGT. CDR3 loop: CASGDSYYGYTF. CDR3 nucleotides: TGTGCCAGCGGGGACAGCTACTATGGCTACACCTTC.

The chain links TRBV19 to TRBJ2-7, with D possibly matching TRBD1 (6 bases). The CDR3 covers 14 residues. Trimming shortened V by 9 bases and J by 7 bases, and 22 bases separated the two germline ends. CDR1 and CDR2 (germline): LNHDA, SQIVND (reference sequence). CDR3 sequence: CARIRGDYWGEQYV. The DNA for the CDR3 is TGTGCCAGGATCAGGGGAGACTACTGGGGGGAGCAGTACGTC.